This entry lists 15 T cell receptor beta chains sequenced from one sample in a study of blood T cell repertoires in COVID-19 (TCRdb year 2020). Library preparation employed the immunoSEQ multiplex PCR assay. TCRdb re-hosts the immuneACCESS table, in-frame sequences only. Its copies lack some clones; in the studies checked, an unresolved V gene accounts for under half of them, and the cause for the rest is not known. The sample records 150,000 or so clones, about 92% of which are singletons. Of the sample, approximately 2% falls within the top ten clones. The specimen was peripheral blood. Receptors originate from a woman aged 60-75 years with COVID-19, enrolled during active disease.

The chain employs TRBV5-1 and TRBJ1-5; D remains unclear. V dropped 0 bases and J dropped 2 bases, with 3 bases sitting between them. Germline assignment: CDR1 SGHRS and CDR2 YFSETQ. The CDR3 has 13 residues. CDR3 DNA sequence: TGCGCCAGCAGCTTGGCGGGCAATCAGCCCCAGCATTTT. It is translated as CASSLAGNQPQHF.

A word on this clone: Germline is not matched at one junction end, which may reflect a read error. This chain uses TRBV29-1 with TRBJ2-3, with TRBD1 matching over 7 bases. The length of the CDR3 is 14 residues. Germline values: CDR1 SQVTM, CDR2 ANQGSEA. CDR3 in DNA: TGCAGCGTGGAAGGGACAGAGAAGAGGAACACGCAGTATTTT. It yields the protein CSVEGTEKRNTQYF.

The chain combines TRBV5-1 with TRBJ1-3, with 7 positions matching TRBD1. The V and J ends lost 4 bases and 1 base, in that order; junction bases with no gene match: 2. The CDR3 loop spans 14 amino acids. From germline, CDR1 is SGHRS and CDR2 YFSETQ. The CDR3: CASSVTGSGNTIYF. CDR3 coding DNA: TGCGCCAGCAGCGTGACAGGGTCTGGAAACACCATATATTTT. Full variable domain (missing parts from reference TRBV5-1 and TRBJ1-3): KAGVTQTPRYLIKTRGQQVTLSCSPISGHRSVSWYQQTPGQGLQFLFEYFSETQRNKGNFPGRFSGRQFSNSRSEMNVSTLELGDSALYLCASSVTGSGNTIYFGEGSWLTVV.

The chain links TRBV18 to TRBJ1-1; D gene ambiguous. Germline lookup yields CDR1 KGHSH and CDR2 LQKENI. The CDR3 is 14 residues long. The V end was cut by 6 bases, the J end by 3 bases, with 14 bases between. The CDR3 region is CASSHDLGDTEAFF. CDR3 DNA sequence: TGTGCCAGCTCTCACGACCTGGGAGACACTGAAGCTTTCTTT.

The chain has TRBV29-1 and TRBJ2-1; D possibly corresponds to TRBD1 (5 bases). V dropped 3 bases and J dropped 5 bases, with 11 bases sitting between them. This CDR3 is 13 amino acids long. Germline V CDR1 and CDR2: SQVTM, ANQGSEA. The CDR3 sequence: CSVEVTAHNEQFF. CDR3 in DNA: TGCAGCGTTGAGGTGACAGCCCACAATGAGCAGTTCTTC.

The gene calls are TRBV6-4 and TRBJ1-1, with unresolved D. This CDR3 spans 13 amino acids. V was cut by 4 bases and J by 0 bases, with 6 bases left in between. Germline CDR1 and CDR2: MRHNA and SNTAGT. The CDR3 DNA is TGTGCCAGCAGTGCTGCTATGAACACTGAAGCTTTCTTT. It specifies CASSAAMNTEAFF.

The V and J genes are TRBV18 and TRBJ1-2; 10 bases match TRBD1. Germline V gene data show CDR1 as KGHSH and CDR2 as LQKENI. The trim removed 3 bases at V and 0 bases at J, leaving 4 bases unmatched. The CDR3 sequence is 16 residues long. CDR3 region: CASSPDRGAANYGYTF. CDR3 coding DNA: TGTGCCAGCTCACCGGACAGGGGGGCGGCTAACTATGGCTACACCTTC.

The rearrangement joins TRBV18 to TRBJ1-1, with 9 bases lining up with TRBD1. The ends lost 6 bases at V and 5 bases at J; junction bases unmatched: 10. The CDR3 is made up of 15 amino acids. Germline V gives CDR1 KGHSH, CDR2 LQKENI. The CDR3 spells CASSPDRGSGTEAFF. The CDR3 coding sequence is TGTGCCAGCTCCCCGGACAGGGGAAGTGGTACTGAAGCTTTCTTT.

The V and J genes are TRBV9 and TRBJ2-1, with 9 bases lining up with TRBD2. CDR3 size: 16 residues. V shed 3 bases and J 4 bases; nucleotides not matched to a gene: 8. CDR1 is SGDLS, CDR2 YYNGEE, per germline. The DNA of the CDR3 is TGTGCCAGCAGCGCGGGTGGGCTAGCGGGGTACAATGAGCAGTTCTTC. Its protein product is CASSAGGLAGYNEQFF.

This chain joins TRBV25-1 and TRBJ2-7; 9 bases align to TRBD2. V shed 3 bases and J 2 bases; nucleotides not matched to a gene: 5. The CDR3 length is 15 residues. Per germline, CDR1 MGHDK and CDR2 SYGVNS. Here the CDR3 reads CASSDRWTSAYEQYF. The CDR3 DNA reads TGTGCCAGCAGTGATCGATGGACTAGCGCCTACGAGCAGTACTTC.

This chain joins TRBV7-2 and TRBJ1-1, with 7 positions matching TRBD1. Germline lookup yields CDR1 SGHTA and CDR2 FQGNSA. With V trimmed by 1 base and J by 0 bases, 5 bases remained unmatched. This CDR3 has 16 amino acids. The CDR3 spells CASSLVATGMNTEAFF. The CDR3 DNA reads as TGTGCCAGCAGCTTAGTCGCGACAGGGATGAACACTGAAGCTTTCTTT.

V gene TRBV3-1 (or the pseudogene TRBV3-2) combines with J gene TRBJ1-2; D unclear. The CDR3 has 13 residues. CDR1 is LGHDT and CDR2 is YNNKEL in the germline V gene (reference sequence). With 0 bases removed from V and 7 bases from J, the gap between germline ends came to 9 bases. The CDR3 region is CASSQDRRAGYTF. In nucleotides, the CDR3 is TGTGCCAGCAGCCAAGATCGAAGAGCTGGCTACACCTTC.

The V call is TRBV15, the J call TRBJ2-5, with 8 bases fitting TRBD2. Germline V gene data show CDR1 as LNHNV and CDR2 as YYDKDF (reference sequence). This CDR3 is 15 amino acids long. V lost 3 bases, J lost 2 bases, and 5 bases stayed unmatched. CDR3 in amino acids: CATSRAGGDQETQYF. Here the CDR3 DNA reads TGTGCCACCAGCAGGGCGGGGGGAGATCAAGAGACCCAGTACTTC.

This clone was detected only once. The CDR3 region has the DNA TGTGCCATCAGTGACCCCACAGGGGGCAGCTCTGGAAACACCATATATTTT. It yields the protein CAISDPTGGSSGNTIYF. This sequence joins TRBV10-3 and TRBJ1-3, with 9 nucleotides matching TRBD1. V dropped 3 bases and J dropped 0; count of bases not matched to a gene: 6. This CDR3 contains 17 residues. Germline V CDR1 and CDR2: ENHRY, SYGVKD.

The rearrangement uses TRBV5-1 and TRBJ2-3; no clear D. The CDR3 sequence is 13 residues long. V lost 0 bases to trimming and J lost 4 bases, with 6 bases between them. Per the germline V gene, CDR1 is SGHRS and CDR2 is YFSETQ. CDR3 loop: CASSLVSADTQYF. For the CDR3, the DNA is TGCGCCAGCAGCTTGGTCAGCGCAGATACGCAGTATTTT.